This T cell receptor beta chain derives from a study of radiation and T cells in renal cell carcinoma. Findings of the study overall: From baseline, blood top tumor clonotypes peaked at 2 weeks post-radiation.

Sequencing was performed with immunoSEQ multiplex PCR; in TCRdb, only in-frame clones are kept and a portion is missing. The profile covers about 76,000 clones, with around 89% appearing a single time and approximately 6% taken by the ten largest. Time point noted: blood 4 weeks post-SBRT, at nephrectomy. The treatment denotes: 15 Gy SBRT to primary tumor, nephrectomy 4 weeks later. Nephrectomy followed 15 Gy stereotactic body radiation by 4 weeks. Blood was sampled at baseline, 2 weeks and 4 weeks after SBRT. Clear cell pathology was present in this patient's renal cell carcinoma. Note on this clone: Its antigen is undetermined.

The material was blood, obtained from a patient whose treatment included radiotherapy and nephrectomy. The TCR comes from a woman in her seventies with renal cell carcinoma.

CDR3 coding DNA: TGTGCCTGGGGAGGGGCCTACGAGCAGTACTTC. This encodes CAWGGAYEQYF. This sequence joins TRBV30 and TRBJ2-7; possible D gene TRBD2, 6 bases. CDR1 is GTSNPN, CDR2 SVGIG, per germline (reference sequence). Trimming took off 5 bases at V and 2 bases at J, with 7 bases between the two ends. This CDR3 has 11 amino acids.